Included here is one T cell receptor beta chain sequence, with context. Its antigen is undetermined. This specimen belongs to a study of cytomegalovirus exposure and HLA in healthy donors. Findings of the study overall: HLA restriction was apparent for most CMV-associated TCR beta chains in a later analysis. The investigators catalogued 150 or so TCR beta chains as cytomegalovirus-associated. Previous analysis showed most TCR beta V segments were productive about 87% or about 30% of the time.

Primers: 60 Vbeta forward and 13 Jbeta reverse. The authors' processing: Per a later analysis, the number of unique TCR beta chains was approximately 80 million, of which about 11 million were shared. Generated by immunoSEQ multiplex PCR, the TCRdb table keeps only in-frame clones and is missing some. V and J calls plus clone size are reproduced from that table; the DNA served to infer D and trimming. The table lists some 110,000 clones. Germline trimming cut 5 bases from V and 0 bases from J; bases unmatched to any gene: 9. Per the germline V gene, CDR1 is SEHNR and CDR2 is FQNEAQ (reference sequence). The CDR3 loop spans 16 amino acids.

Input material: PBMCs. This clonotype originated in a man aged 25 to 40 in good health and CMV-seronegative. This sequence joins TRBV7-9 and TRBJ1-1; 7 bases are shared with TRBD1. DNA for the CDR3: TGTGCCAGCAGCCCCCGCCCACAGGGGATGAACACTGAAGCTTTCTTT. This codes for CASSPRPQGMNTEAFF.